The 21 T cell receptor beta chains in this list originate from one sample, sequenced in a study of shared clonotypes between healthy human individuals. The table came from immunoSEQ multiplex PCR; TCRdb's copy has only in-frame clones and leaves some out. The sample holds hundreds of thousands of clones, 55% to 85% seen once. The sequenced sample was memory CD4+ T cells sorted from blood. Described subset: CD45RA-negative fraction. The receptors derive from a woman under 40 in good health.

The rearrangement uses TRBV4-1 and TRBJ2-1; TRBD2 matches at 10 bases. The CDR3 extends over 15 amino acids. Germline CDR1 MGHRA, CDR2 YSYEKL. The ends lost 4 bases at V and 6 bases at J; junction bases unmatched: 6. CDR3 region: CASSPPSGRTNEQFF. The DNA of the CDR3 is TGCGCCAGCAGCCCCCCTAGCGGGAGAACCAATGAGCAGTTCTTC.

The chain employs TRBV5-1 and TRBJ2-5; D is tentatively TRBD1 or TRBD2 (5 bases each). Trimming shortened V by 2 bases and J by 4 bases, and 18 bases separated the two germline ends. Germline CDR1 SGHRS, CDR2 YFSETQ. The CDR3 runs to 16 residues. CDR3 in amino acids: CASSLGTSRGRETQYF. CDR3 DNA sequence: TGCGCCAGCAGCTTAGGGACCTCTAGGGGCCGAGAGACCCAGTACTTC. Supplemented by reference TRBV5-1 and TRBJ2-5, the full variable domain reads KAGVTQTPRYLIKTRGQQVTLSCSPISGHRSVSWYQQTPGQGLQFLFEYFSETQRNKGNFPGRFSGRQFSNSRSEMNVSTLELGDSALYLCASSLGTSRGRETQYFGPGTRLLVL.

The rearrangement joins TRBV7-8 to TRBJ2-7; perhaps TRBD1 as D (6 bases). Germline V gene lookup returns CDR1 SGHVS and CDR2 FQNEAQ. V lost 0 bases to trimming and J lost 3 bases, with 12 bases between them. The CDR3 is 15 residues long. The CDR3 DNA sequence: TGTGCCAGCAGCTTAGCAGGGCAGGGGAACTACGAGCAGTACTTC. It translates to CASSLAGQGNYEQYF.

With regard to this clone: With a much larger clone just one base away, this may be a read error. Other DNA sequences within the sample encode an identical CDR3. CDR3 DNA sequence: TGCGCCAGCAGCCAAGGACAGAGCACAGATACGCAGTATTTT. Amino acid sequence: CASSQGQSTDTQYF. The chain uses TRBV4-1 and TRBJ2-3, with a possible D match to TRBD1 (5 bases). Germline V gene lookup returns CDR1 MGHRA and CDR2 YSYEKL. The V end was cut by 1 base, the J end by 0 bases, with 5 bases between. The CDR3 contains 14 residues.

The CDR3 here is CAISESSRASGTEAFF. For the CDR3, the DNA is TGTGCCATCAGTGAGTCTTCTAGGGCCTCAGGCACTGAAGCTTTCTTT. The V gene is TRBV10-3, the J gene TRBJ1-1; D ambiguous. This CDR3 has 16 residues. From germline, CDR1 is ENHRY and CDR2 SYGVKD. V was pared by 0 bases and J by 4 bases, with 15 bases between.

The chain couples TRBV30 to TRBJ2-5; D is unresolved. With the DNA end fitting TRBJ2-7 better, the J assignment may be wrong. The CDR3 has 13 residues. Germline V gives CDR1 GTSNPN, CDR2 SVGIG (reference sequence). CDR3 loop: CAWRLVGTYEQYF. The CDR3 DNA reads TGTGCCTGGAGGTTGGTTGGGACCTACGAGCAGTACTTC.

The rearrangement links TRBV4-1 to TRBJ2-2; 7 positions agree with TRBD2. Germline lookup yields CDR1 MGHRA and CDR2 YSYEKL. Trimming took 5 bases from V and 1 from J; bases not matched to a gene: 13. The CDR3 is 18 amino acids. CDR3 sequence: CASSSRSGISENTGELFF. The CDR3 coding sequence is TGCGCCAGCAGCTCAAGAAGCGGGATTAGCGAGAACACCGGGGAGCTGTTTTTT.

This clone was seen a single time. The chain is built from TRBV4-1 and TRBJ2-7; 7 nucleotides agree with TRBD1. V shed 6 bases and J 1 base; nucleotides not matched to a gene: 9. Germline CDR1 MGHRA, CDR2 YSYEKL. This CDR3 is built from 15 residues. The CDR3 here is CASRSSWDSSYEQYF. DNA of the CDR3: TGCGCCAGCAGATCTAGTTGGGACAGTTCCTACGAGCAGTACTTC.

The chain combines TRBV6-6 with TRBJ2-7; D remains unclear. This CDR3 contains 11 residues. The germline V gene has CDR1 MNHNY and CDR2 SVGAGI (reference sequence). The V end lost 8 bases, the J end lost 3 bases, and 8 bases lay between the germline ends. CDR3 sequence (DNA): TGTGCCAGCCGGGCCAACTACGAGCAGTACTTC. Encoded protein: CASRANYEQYF.

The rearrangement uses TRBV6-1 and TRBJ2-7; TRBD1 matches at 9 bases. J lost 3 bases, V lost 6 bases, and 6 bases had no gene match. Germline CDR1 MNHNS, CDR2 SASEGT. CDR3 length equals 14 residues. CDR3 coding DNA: TGTGCCAGCAGACCCGGGACAGGGATCTACGAGCAGTACTTC. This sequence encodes CASRPGTGIYEQYF.

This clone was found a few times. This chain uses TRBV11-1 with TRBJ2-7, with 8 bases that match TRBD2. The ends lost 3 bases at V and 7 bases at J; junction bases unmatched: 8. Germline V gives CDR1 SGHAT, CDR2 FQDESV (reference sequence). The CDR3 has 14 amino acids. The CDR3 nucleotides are TGTGCCAGCAGCTTTCTAGCGGGCTTCCGGGAGCAGTACTTC. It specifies CASSFLAGFREQYF.

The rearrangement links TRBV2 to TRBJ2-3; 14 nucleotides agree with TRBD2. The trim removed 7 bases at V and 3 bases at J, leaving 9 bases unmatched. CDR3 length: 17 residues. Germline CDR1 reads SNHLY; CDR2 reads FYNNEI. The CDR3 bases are TGTGCCAGCATCATACCGGGACTAGCGGGAGCTACAGATACGCAGTATTTT. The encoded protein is CASIIPGLAGATDTQYF. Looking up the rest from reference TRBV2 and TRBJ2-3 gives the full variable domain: EPEVTQTPSHQVTQMGQEVILRCVPISNHLYFYWYRQILGQKVEFLVSFYNNEISEKSEIFDDQFSVERPDGSNFTLKIRSTKLEDSAMYFCASIIPGLAGATDTQYFGPGTRLTVL.

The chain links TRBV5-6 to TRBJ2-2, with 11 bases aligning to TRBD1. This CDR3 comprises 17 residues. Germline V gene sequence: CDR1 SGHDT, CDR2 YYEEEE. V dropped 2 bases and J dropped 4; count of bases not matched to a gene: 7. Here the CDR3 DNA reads TGTGCCAGCAGCTTTGGAGGACAGGGGGCTTTCACCGGGGAGCTGTTTTTT. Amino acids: CASSFGGQGAFTGELFF.

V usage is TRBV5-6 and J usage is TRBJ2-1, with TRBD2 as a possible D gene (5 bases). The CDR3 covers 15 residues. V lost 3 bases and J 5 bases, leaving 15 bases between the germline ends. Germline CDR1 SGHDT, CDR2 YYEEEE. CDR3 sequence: CASSYDYTGHNEQFF. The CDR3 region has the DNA TGTGCCAGCAGCTACGACTATACCGGTCACAATGAGCAGTTCTTC.

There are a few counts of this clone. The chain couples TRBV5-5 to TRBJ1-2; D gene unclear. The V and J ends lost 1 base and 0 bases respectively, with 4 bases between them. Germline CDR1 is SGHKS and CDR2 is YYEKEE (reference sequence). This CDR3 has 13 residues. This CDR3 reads CASSLNTNYGYTF. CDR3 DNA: TGTGCCAGCAGCTTGAACACTAACTATGGCTACACCTTC.

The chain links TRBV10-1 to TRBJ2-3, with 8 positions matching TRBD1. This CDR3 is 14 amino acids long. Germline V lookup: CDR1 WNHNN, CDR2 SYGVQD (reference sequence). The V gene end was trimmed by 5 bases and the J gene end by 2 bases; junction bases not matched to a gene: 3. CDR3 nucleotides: TGCGCCAGCAGTCCGGGACAGGTCACAGATACGCAGTATTTT. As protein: CASSPGQVTDTQYF.

This CDR3 reads CASSPAAGGLAAGAGELFF. CDR3 DNA sequence: TGTGCCAGCAGCCCAGCTGCGGGGGGACTAGCGGCTGGGGCCGGGGAGCTGTTTTTT. The V call is TRBV7-8, the J call TRBJ2-2; 11 bases agree with TRBD2. Germline-derived CDR1 and CDR2 are SGHVS and FQNEAQ. V was clipped by 5 bases and J by 6 bases; unmatched bases: 17. The CDR3 extends over 19 amino acids.

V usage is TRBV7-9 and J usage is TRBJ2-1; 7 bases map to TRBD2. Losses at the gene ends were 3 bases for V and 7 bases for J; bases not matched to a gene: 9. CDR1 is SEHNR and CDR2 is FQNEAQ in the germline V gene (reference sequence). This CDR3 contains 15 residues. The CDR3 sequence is CASSLAGVTDNEQFF. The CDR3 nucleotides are TGTGCCAGCAGCTTGGCGGGAGTAACGGATAATGAGCAGTTCTTC.

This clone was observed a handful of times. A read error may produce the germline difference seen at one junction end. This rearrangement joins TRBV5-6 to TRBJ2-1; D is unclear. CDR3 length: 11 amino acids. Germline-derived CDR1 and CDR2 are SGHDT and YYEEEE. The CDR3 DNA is TGTGCCAGCAGCCTAGACCGCAGTTCGGTCTTC. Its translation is CASSLDRSSVF.

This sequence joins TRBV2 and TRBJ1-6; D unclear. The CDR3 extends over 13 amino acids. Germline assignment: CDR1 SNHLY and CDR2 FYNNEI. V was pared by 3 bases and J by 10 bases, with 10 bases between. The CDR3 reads CASSDRPYSPLHF. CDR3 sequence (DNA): TGTGCCAGCAGTGACAGGCCCTACTCACCCCTCCACTTT.

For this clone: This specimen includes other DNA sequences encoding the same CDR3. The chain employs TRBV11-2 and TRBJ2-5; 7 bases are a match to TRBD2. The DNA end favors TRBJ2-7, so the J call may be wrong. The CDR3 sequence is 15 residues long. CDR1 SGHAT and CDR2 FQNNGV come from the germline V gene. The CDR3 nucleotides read TGTGCCAGCAGCCCCTGGGAGGGCTGGGGTTACGAGCAGTACTTC. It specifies CASSPWEGWGYEQYF.